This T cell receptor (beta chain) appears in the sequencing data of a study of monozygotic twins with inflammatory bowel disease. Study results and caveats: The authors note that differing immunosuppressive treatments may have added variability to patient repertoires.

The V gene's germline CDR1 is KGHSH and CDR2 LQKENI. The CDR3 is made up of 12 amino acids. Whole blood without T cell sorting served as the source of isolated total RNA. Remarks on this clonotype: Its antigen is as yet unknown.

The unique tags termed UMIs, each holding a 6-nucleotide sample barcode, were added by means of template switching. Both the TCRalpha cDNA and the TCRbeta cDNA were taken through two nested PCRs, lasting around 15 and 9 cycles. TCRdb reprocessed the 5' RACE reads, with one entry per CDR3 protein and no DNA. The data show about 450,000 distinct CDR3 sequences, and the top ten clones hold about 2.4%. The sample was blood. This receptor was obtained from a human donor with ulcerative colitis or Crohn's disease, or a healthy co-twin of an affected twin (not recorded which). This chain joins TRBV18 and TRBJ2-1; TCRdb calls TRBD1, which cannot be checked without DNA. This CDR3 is CASSPDSSATFF.